Described below is a single T cell receptor beta chain sequence and its context. As processed by the authors: Estimated nucleated cell counts came from reference gene primer amplification. The method was immunoSEQ multiplex PCR; TCRdb's version includes in-frame clones alone and lacks a portion of them. That table furnishes V, J and clone size, whereas the DNA furnished D and trimming. The top ten clones hold about 15% of a sample with about 74,000 clones, less than 85% of them seen once. The data are from a study of blood T cell repertoires in COVID-19. Study as a whole: Samples of COVID-19 (acute and convalescent) were obtained from the United States, Italy and Spain. T cells, B-cell-depleted T cells, or PBMCs supplied cDNA or gDNA.

The CDR3 sequence is 15 residues long. The V segment lost 2 bases and the J segment 4 bases; nucleotides outside the gene matches: 7. From germline, CDR1 is MNHEY and CDR2 SVGAGI. The chain employs TRBV6-5 and TRBJ2-7; 8 nucleotides line up with TRBD1. Sequencing was carried out using peripheral blood. The TCR comes from a man aged 65 to 85 with active or convalescent COVID-19. The CDR3 loop reads CASSYTGTGPYEQYF. The CDR3 coding sequence is TGTGCCAGCAGTTACACCGGGACAGGTCCTTACGAGCAGTACTTC.